The 15 T cell receptor beta chains below come from one sample, sequenced in a study of molecular identifiers for immune sequencing clone quantification (dated by TCRdb to the late 2010s). The protocol used for the library was PCR. The instrument was a NextSeq 500. TCRdb trimmed public reads at Q25 via fastp, called clones via MiXCR and kept in-frame beta chains. One record per CDR3 amino acid sequence lists the most common genes and DNA. In all, the sample holds under 600,000 distinct CDR3 sequences, and roughly 26% of those were seen once. Around 0.78% of the sample is in the top ten clones. Sequencing was carried out using naive CD8+ T cells from blood, with Jurkat cell RNA spiked in. What this sample's cell subset or site label stands for: FACS-sorted CD8+CD4-CCR7+CD45RA+ naive T cells. Receptors were obtained from a human donor in good health. Some libraries in this study had Jurkat cell RNA spiked in.

This chain connects TRBV7-6 to TRBJ2-3, with 10 bases aligning to TRBD2. After removal of 1 base from V and 0 bases from J, the junction contained 19 bases not matched to a gene. Per the germline V gene, CDR1 is SGHVS and CDR2 is FNYEAQ. The CDR3 is 22 amino acids. CDR3: CASSLGPGTIAGGFHSTDTQYF. The DNA for the CDR3 is TGTGCCAGCAGCTTAGGTCCCGGGACCATAGCGGGGGGCTTCCATAGCACAGATACGCAGTATTTT.

This clonotype was seen repeatedly, ten times or more. The V gene is TRBV19, the J gene TRBJ2-3; 8 bases map to TRBD2. The CDR3 spans 15 residues. V was clipped by 3 bases and J by 6 bases; unmatched bases: 8. Germline CDR1 and CDR2: LNHDA and SQIVND (reference sequence). The DNA for the CDR3 is TGTGCCAGTAGTATCAGCGGGGGAGTGGTCGATACGCAGTATTTT. This translates into CASSISGGVVDTQYF.

CDR3 nucleotides: TGTGCCACCTTAACGGAGGGAGTTCAGCCCCAGCATTTT. Protein sequence: CATLTEGVQPQHF. The chain joins TRBV21-1 to TRBJ1-5. TRBV21-1 is a documented pseudogene. There are 13 residues in the CDR3.

This clonotype was seen a few times. The junction and the germline gene differ at one end; a read error may be behind it. This sequence joins TRBV11-2 and TRBJ1-4; D not resolved. Germline values: CDR1 SGHAT, CDR2 FQNNGV. The CDR3 contains 15 residues. The CDR3 spells CASSFAARSNEKLIF. CDR3 nucleotides: TGTGCCAGCAGCTTCGCCGCCAGATCTAATGAAAAACTGATTTTT.

The rearrangement uses TRBV7-9 and TRBJ1-4; D might be TRBD1 (6 bases). CDR1 SEHNR and CDR2 FQNEAQ come from the germline V gene (reference sequence). V lost 4 bases and J lost 14, with 26 bases in between. The CDR3 sequence is 16 residues long. The CDR3 loop is CASSSLTGSANEYLFF. The CDR3 coding sequence is TGTGCCAGCAGCTCCCTGACAGGTTCGGCTAATGAATACCTGTTTTTT.

The table lists this clonotype with many counts. This chain connects TRBV29-1 to TRBJ1-1, with D maybe TRBD1 (5 bases). Germline CDR1 SQVTM, CDR2 ANQGSEA. Trimming took off 4 bases at V and 0 bases at J, with 12 bases between the two ends. The CDR3 has 14 amino acids. The DNA for the CDR3 is TGCAGCGTTGTACCGGACATTTTGAACACTGAAGCTTTCTTT. Translated: CSVVPDILNTEAFF.

J is TRBJ2-3 and V is TRBV19, with 12 bases identical to TRBD2. The V segment lost 5 bases and the J segment 9 bases; nucleotides outside the gene matches: 12. There are 16 residues in the CDR3. From germline, CDR1 is LNHDA and CDR2 SQIVND (reference sequence). The CDR3 DNA is TGTGCCAGTAGTCCGGGGACTAGCGGGCCCGTCGGGACGCAGTATTTT. Its translation is CASSPGTSGPVGTQYF.

The sample holds many counts of this clonotype. The chain has TRBV13 and TRBJ1-1; 7 nucleotides agree with TRBD1. CDR3 size: 14 residues. Germline-derived CDR1 and CDR2 are PRHDT and FYEKMQ (reference sequence). V was pared by 1 base and J by 2 bases, with 1 base of the junction left unmatched. In DNA, the CDR3 is TGTGCCAGCAGCTTAGAAGGGGGCAACACTGAAGCTTTCTTT. Amino acid sequence: CASSLEGGNTEAFF.

Remarks on this clonotype: At one of its ends the junction is not consistent with the germline gene, which may arise from a read error. J is TRBJ2-7 and V is TRBV6-2 or TRBV6-3; D is ambiguous. This CDR3 has 13 residues. Germline V lookup: CDR1 MNHEY, CDR2 SVGEGT. For the CDR3, the DNA is TGTGTCAGCAGTTACTCCGGACCCTACGAGCAGTACTTC. Its protein is CVSSYSGPYEQYF.

This clonotype was counted many times. The chain recombines TRBV5-6 with TRBJ2-3; no definite D call. CDR1 and CDR2 (germline): SGHDT, YYEEEE. Trimming took off 2 bases at V and 2 bases at J, with 9 bases between the two ends. The CDR3 is 14 residues long. The CDR3 bases are TGTGCCAGCAGCTTACGGTACCTCACAGATACGCAGTATTTT. It is translated as CASSLRYLTDTQYF.

The V gene is TRBV4-3, the J gene TRBJ2-7; 8 bases are shared with TRBD2. Trimming removed 2 bases from V and 5 bases from J; junction bases left unmatched: 11. CDR3 length equals 16 residues. Germline V CDR1 and CDR2: LGHNA, YSLEER. CDR3 region: CASSQNPSSGGNEQYF. In DNA form, the CDR3 reads TGCGCCAGCAGCCAAAATCCATCCAGCGGGGGTAACGAGCAGTACTTC.

The table lists this clonotype with a few counts. The chain links TRBV12-3 or TRBV12-4 to TRBJ2-1; no reliable D call. The CDR3 has 14 residues. V was clipped by 4 bases and J by 1 base, with 8 bases between them. As DNA, the CDR3 is TGTGCCAGCAGTTATCCACCATCCTACAATGAGCAGTTCTTC. This sequence encodes CASSYPPSYNEQFF.

The chain is built from TRBV7-9 and TRBJ2-1; 8 nucleotides line up with TRBD1. Trimming cost V 5 bases and J 4 bases; bases outside gene matches: 7. CDR1 SEHNR and CDR2 FQNEAQ come from the germline V gene (reference sequence). The CDR3 runs 15 residues. The CDR3 spells CASSIIQGVYNEQFF. The CDR3 bases are TGTGCCAGCAGCATAATACAGGGGGTATACAATGAGCAGTTCTTC.

This clonotype was found many times. The genes are TRBV9 and TRBJ2-3; 12 nucleotides match TRBD2. Germline assignment: CDR1 SGDLS and CDR2 YYNGEE. V dropped 0 bases and J dropped 6; count of bases not matched to a gene: 2. This CDR3 has 15 amino acids. The CDR3 DNA is TGTGCCAGCAGCGTAGGGGGACTAGCGGGCGATACGCAGTATTTT. It encodes CASSVGGLAGDTQYF.

This clonotype was detected a few times. The V and J genes are TRBV28 and TRBJ2-7, with 10 positions matching TRBD2. Germline CDR1 MDHEN, CDR2 SYDVKM. Trimming cost V 2 bases and J 5 bases; bases outside gene matches: 6. This CDR3 is built from 15 residues. CDR3 sequence (DNA): TGTGCCAGCAGTTTAATGAGTAGCGGGAGGCACGAGCAGTACTTC. This codes for CASSLMSSGRHEQYF.